These 26 T cell receptor beta chains share one sample of origin, sequenced in a study of blood T cell repertoires in COVID-19. The protocol was immunoSEQ multiplex PCR, while the TCRdb copy is restricted to in-frame clones and leaves out a portion. The sample lists 150,000 to 200,000 clones, roughly 77% occurring once. The specimen was peripheral blood. Receptors originate from a woman at least 80 years old with COVID-19, enrolled during active disease.

The rearrangement links TRBV18 to TRBJ1-2; TRBD1 matches at 8 bases. The trim removed 3 bases at V and 4 bases at J, leaving 7 bases unmatched. CDR1 is KGHSH and CDR2 is LQKENI in the germline V gene. This CDR3 comprises 15 residues. CDR3 sequence (DNA): TGTGCCAGCTCACCGACCCAGGGGGCCGGCTATGGCTACACCTTC. Its translation: CASSPTQGAGYGYTF.

The J gene is TRBJ1-2, the V gene TRBV4-1, with D tentatively TRBD1 (5 bases). Trimming shortened V by 4 bases and J by 3 bases, and 12 bases separated the two germline ends. CDR1 is MGHRA and CDR2 is YSYEKL in the germline V gene. The CDR3 runs to 14 residues. Here the CDR3 reads CASSPFGTDYGYTF. CDR3 in DNA: TGCGCCAGCAGCCCCTTCGGGACTGACTATGGCTACACCTTC.

V and J are TRBV5-5 and TRBJ2-2; 13 bases are a match to TRBD2. CDR1 and CDR2 (germline): SGHKS, YYEKEE (reference sequence). The length of the CDR3 is 16 residues. V shed 4 bases and J 6 bases; nucleotides not matched to a gene: 6. The CDR3 spells CASSRTSGRVAGELFF. CDR3 nucleotide sequence: TGTGCCAGCAGCCGGACTAGCGGGAGAGTGGCCGGGGAGCTGTTTTTT.

This clone was recorded once. J is TRBJ2-7 and V is TRBV2; 7 bases align to TRBD2. CDR1 SNHLY and CDR2 FYNNEI come from the germline V gene. This CDR3 has 15 amino acids. The ends lost 1 base at V and 2 bases at J; junction bases unmatched: 5. As DNA, the CDR3 is TGTGCCAGCAGTGAAGGGGGGGGTGTCGCCTACGAGCAGTACTTC. It translates to CASSEGGGVAYEQYF.

The CDR3 here is CASSSISGRSYNEQFF. The DNA of the CDR3 is TGTGCCAGCAGTTCGATTAGCGGGAGATCCTACAATGAGCAGTTCTTC. The rearrangement links TRBV27 to TRBJ2-1; 9 nucleotides align to TRBD2. The CDR3 runs to 16 residues. V trimming: 4 bases; J trimming: 1 base; junction bases outside the gene matches: 5. Germline CDR1 is MNHEY and CDR2 is SMNVEV (reference sequence).

The chain recombines TRBV6-4 with TRBJ1-1; D perhaps matches TRBD1 (6 bases). Trimming left V 0 bases short and J 4 bases short, with 9 bases between. The CDR3 totals 14 residues. Germline V CDR1 and CDR2: MRHNA, SNTAGT. The CDR3 is CASSDSSRGTEAFF. The CDR3 DNA reads as TGTGCCAGCAGTGACTCGTCCAGGGGCACTGAAGCTTTCTTT.

This clone was detected a few times. V gene TRBV28 combines with J gene TRBJ1-1, with D hard to call. Trimming cost V 2 bases and J 0 bases, with 10 bases left between them. The germline V gene encodes CDR1 MDHEN and CDR2 SYDVKM. The CDR3 contains 15 residues. CDR3 bases: TGTGCCAGCAGTTTAAACAGTCTCATGAACACTGAAGCTTTCTTT. Protein: CASSLNSLMNTEAFF.

V gene TRBV10-3 combines with J gene TRBJ1-5, with TRBD1 as a possible D gene (6 bases). Germline V gene lookup returns CDR1 ENHRY and CDR2 SYGVKD. Trimming stripped 2 bases from V and 5 bases from J, with 10 bases between. The CDR3 length is 14 residues. CDR3 protein: CAISEAEGDQPQHF. DNA of the CDR3: TGTGCCATCAGTGAGGCAGAGGGGGATCAGCCCCAGCATTTT.

This clone has a single count. The chain links TRBV7-9 to TRBJ2-7; D is ambiguous. The CDR3 totals 12 residues. The V gene's germline CDR1 is SEHNR and CDR2 FQNEAQ (reference sequence). Trimming took off 1 base at V and 3 bases at J, with 4 bases between the two ends. The CDR3 here is CASSLGVYEQYF. CDR3 DNA: TGTGCCAGCAGCTTAGGAGTCTACGAGCAGTACTTC.

The chain has TRBV14 and TRBJ1-5; D is ambiguous. This CDR3 is built from 15 residues. Trimming left V 1 base short and J 5 bases short, with 12 bases between. Germline CDR1 and CDR2: SGHDN and FVKESK. This chain's CDR3 is CASSQVPQYDQPQHF. CDR3 coding DNA: TGTGCCAGCAGCCAAGTTCCTCAGTACGATCAGCCCCAGCATTTT.

CDR3 protein: CASRTTGAETQYF. The CDR3 DNA follows: TGTGCCAGCAGAACGACAGGGGCGGAGACCCAGTACTTC. This chain connects TRBV7-2 to TRBJ2-5, with 8 positions matching TRBD1. The CDR3 totals 13 residues. CDR1 SGHTA and CDR2 FQGNSA come from the germline V gene. The junction had 5 bases not matched to a gene; V was cut back by 6 bases and J by 5 bases.

CDR3: CASSLAGRNTIYF. The CDR3 region has the DNA TGTGCCAGCAGCTTAGCGGGGAGGAACACCATATATTTT. J is TRBJ1-3 and V is TRBV7-2; D not certain. Per the germline V gene, CDR1 is SGHTA and CDR2 is FQGNSA. The CDR3 totals 13 residues. The germline V and J ends were trimmed by 0 bases and 7 bases, with 7 bases remaining between them.

V and J are TRBV19 and TRBJ1-6, with no clear D. The CDR3 consists of 15 residues. Trimming removed 3 bases at V and 0 bases at J, with 6 bases between. Germline loops: CDR1 LNHDA, CDR2 SQIVND (reference sequence). The CDR3 coding sequence is TGTGCCAGTAGTATTGCGAGCTCCTATAATTCACCCCTCCACTTT. It is translated as CASSIASSYNSPLHF.

The chain carries TRBV28 and TRBJ2-1, with a possible D match to TRBD1 (7 bases). V was clipped by 6 bases and J by 3 bases, with 21 bases between them. Germline CDR1 is MDHEN and CDR2 is SYDVKM. The CDR3 sequence is 17 residues long. CDR3 amino acids: CASRSPGQGGIYNEQFF. The DNA for the CDR3 is TGTGCCAGCAGATCCCCGGGTCAGGGGGGAATCTACAATGAGCAGTTCTTC.

This rearrangement joins TRBV21-1 to TRBJ2-1; the DNA was not compared with TRBD2, the D call given in the table. TRBV21-1 is annotated as a pseudogene. The CDR3 loop spans 15 amino acids. The CDR3 DNA reads TGTGCCAGCAGCAAATGGACTTACTCCTACAATGAGCAGTTCTTC. It yields the protein CASSKWTYSYNEQFF.

The chain is built from TRBV3-1 (or the pseudogene TRBV3-2) and TRBJ1-2, with D unresolved. CDR1 and CDR2 (germline): LGHDT, YNNKEL (reference sequence). This CDR3 has 13 residues. The V gene lost 0 bases and the J gene lost 8 bases, with 10 bases spanning the gap. The chain's CDR3 is CASSQERVRGYTF. DNA of the CDR3: TGTGCCAGCAGCCAAGAGAGGGTAAGGGGCTACACCTTC.

This chain connects TRBV2 to TRBJ2-1; a possible D gene is TRBD2 (5 bases). The V gene's germline CDR1 is SNHLY and CDR2 FYNNEI. The CDR3 loop spans 13 amino acids. Trimming stripped 11 bases from V and 0 bases from J, with 11 bases between. The CDR3 reads CASHRDSYNEQFF. The CDR3 DNA follows: TGTGCCTCCCACCGGGACTCCTACAATGAGCAGTTCTTC.

The genes are TRBV9 and TRBJ1-2, with unresolved D. The V and J ends lost 1 base and 0 bases respectively, with 10 bases between them. Germline V lookup: CDR1 SGDLS, CDR2 YYNGEE. This CDR3 is 15 amino acids long. The CDR3 nucleotides are TGTGCCAGCAGCGTAAGAGGCCAAGCTAACTATGGCTACACCTTC. Encoded protein: CASSVRGQANYGYTF.

The chain uses TRBV7-9 and TRBJ2-1; 10 nucleotides match TRBD1. The V and J ends lost 4 bases and 7 bases, in that order; junction bases with no gene match: 4. Germline assignment: CDR1 SEHNR and CDR2 FQNEAQ (reference sequence). The CDR3 has 14 residues. CDR3 amino acids: CASSSRTGGNEQFF. CDR3 sequence (DNA): TGTGCCAGCAGCTCCCGGACAGGGGGAAATGAGCAGTTCTTC.

The V and J genes are TRBV2 and TRBJ2-2; 10 bases match TRBD1. The J segment lost 4 bases and the V segment lost 7 bases, leaving 6 bases of the junction unmatched. This CDR3 region has 15 residues. Germline V gene sequence: CDR1 SNHLY, CDR2 FYNNEI. CDR3 sequence (DNA): TGTGCCAGCATCCGGGACAGGGGTGGCACCGGGGAGCTGTTTTTT. It codes for CASIRDRGGTGELFF.

The chain combines TRBV2 with TRBJ2-2; 10 bases are shared with TRBD1. Germline CDR1 reads SNHLY; CDR2 reads FYNNEI. Trimming removed 2 bases from V and 4 bases from J; junction bases left unmatched: 4. The CDR3 loop spans 16 amino acids. CDR3 nucleotide sequence: TGTGCCAGCAGTGAAACAGGGACAGGGGTCACCGGGGAGCTGTTTTTT. As protein: CASSETGTGVTGELFF.

The CDR3 loop reads CASSSGIQETQYF. CDR3 coding DNA: TGTGCCAGCAGCTCGGGGATACAAGAGACCCAGTACTTC. The rearrangement links TRBV7-2 to TRBJ2-5; D is possibly TRBD2 (5 bases). V lost 4 bases and J lost 2, with 8 bases in between. CDR3 length: 13 amino acids. CDR1 is SGHTA, CDR2 FQGNSA, per germline. Drawing the rest from reference TRBV7-2 and TRBJ2-5, the complete variable domain is GAGVSQSPSNKVTEKGKDVELRCDPISGHTALYWYRQSLGQGLEFLIYFQGNSAPDKSGLPSDRFSAERTGGSVSTLTIQRTQQEDSAVYLCASSSGIQETQYFGPGTRLLVL.

The CDR3: CASSDRPEKLFF. As DNA, the CDR3 is TGTGCCAGCAGTGACAGGCCCGAAAAACTGTTTTTT. The chain carries TRBV2 and TRBJ1-4; no reliable D call. The CDR3 loop spans 12 amino acids. Germline CDR1 SNHLY, CDR2 FYNNEI. V was shortened by 3 bases and J by 8 bases, with 7 bases between the two germline ends.

The J gene is TRBJ2-3, the V gene TRBV10-2; perhaps TRBD2 as D (6 bases). Germline V CDR1 and CDR2: WSHSY, SAAADI. Trimming took 5 bases from V and 1 from J, leaving 13 bases between them. The CDR3 is made up of 15 amino acids. The CDR3 loop reads CASSPTSPRTDTQYF. In nucleotides, the CDR3 is TGCGCCAGCAGTCCTACTAGCCCCCGCACAGATACGCAGTATTTT.

This chain uses TRBV7-2 with TRBJ2-2, with 11 bases fitting TRBD1. The CDR3 is 16 residues long. Unmatched junction bases numbered 10, after V lost 5 bases and J lost 8 bases. Germline CDR1 and CDR2: SGHTA and FQGNSA. The CDR3 DNA sequence: TGTGCCAGCAGCCCCAACCCGGGACAGGGGGTAGGGGAGCTGTTTTTT. Its translation: CASSPNPGQGVGELFF.

This rearrangement joins TRBV15 to TRBJ2-7; D ambiguous. V was cut by 1 base and J by 5 bases, with 9 bases left in between. Germline loops: CDR1 LNHNV, CDR2 YYDKDF (reference sequence). This CDR3 is built from 13 residues. The CDR3 spells CATSRGRFNEQYF. The CDR3 nucleotides are TGTGCCACCAGCAGAGGGAGATTTAACGAGCAGTACTTC. The full variable domain, its missing parts supplied by reference TRBV15 and TRBJ2-7, is DAMVIQNPRYQVTQFGKPVTLSCSQTLNHNVMYWYQQKSSQAPKLLFHYYDKDFNNEADTPDNFQSRRPNTSFCFLDIRSPGLGDTAMYLCATSRGRFNEQYFGPGTRLTVT.